The 13 T cell receptor beta chains given below trace back to one sample, sequenced in a study of blood T cell repertoires in COVID-19. Libraries were prepared by immunoSEQ multiplex PCR; TCRdb keeps only in-frame clonotypes and omits some of them. This table holds a few hundred thousand clones, under 90% found once. Sequencing was performed on peripheral blood. These receptors came from a woman aged 80 or over with active or convalescent COVID-19.

The V and J genes are TRBV7-3 and TRBJ2-3, with 7 bases aligning to TRBD1. The CDR3 is made up of 14 amino acids. Germline-derived CDR1 and CDR2 are SGHTA and FQGTGA. V lost 6 bases to trimming and J lost 0 bases; unmatched junction nucleotides: 3. The CDR3 DNA is TGTGCCAGCAGTCGAGGGGGCAGCACAGATACGCAGTATTTT. Its protein product is CASSRGGSTDTQYF.

The CDR3 DNA reads TGTGCCAGCAGTTACTCGGCAGACTCTGGAAACACCATATATTTT. The encoded protein is CASSYSADSGNTIYF. The chain couples TRBV6-5 to TRBJ1-3; D uncertain. The length of the CDR3 is 15 residues. Germline assignment: CDR1 MNHEY and CDR2 SVGAGI. V was pared by 0 bases and J by 0 bases, with 6 bases between.

This clone was detected once. The V call is TRBV6-6, the J call TRBJ2-1, with TRBD1 matching over 11 bases. Unmatched junction bases numbered 15, after V lost 5 bases and J lost 6 bases. Germline CDR1 reads MNHNY; CDR2 reads SVGAGI (reference sequence). The CDR3 loop spans 18 amino acids. The CDR3 is CASSPRTGGISYSNEQFF. Written as DNA, the CDR3 is TGTGCCAGCAGTCCACGGACAGGGGGCATATCGTATTCCAATGAGCAGTTCTTC.

J is TRBJ2-7 and V is TRBV19; perhaps TRBD2 as D (5 bases). CDR1 and CDR2 (germline): LNHDA, SQIVND (reference sequence). Trimming pared 6 bases from V and 4 bases from J, leaving 13 bases between. CDR3 size: 13 residues. CDR3 sequence: CASSLLPGYEQYF. The CDR3 DNA reads as TGTGCCAGTAGCCTCTTACCGGGGTACGAGCAGTACTTC. Full variable domain (remainder filled in from reference TRBV19 and TRBJ2-7): DGGITQSPKYLFRKEGQNVTLSCEQNLNHDAMYWYRQDPGQGLRLIYYSQIVNDFQKGDIAEGYSVSREKKESFPLTVTSAQKNPTAFYLCASSLLPGYEQYFGPGTRLTVT.

The rearrangement uses TRBV10-3 and TRBJ1-1; D may be TRBD1 (6 bases). The CDR3 runs 15 residues. V gave up 2 bases and J gave up 8 bases, with 18 bases separating them. In germline, CDR1 is ENHRY, CDR2 SYGVKD. CDR3 nucleotide sequence: TGTGCCATCAGTGAGGGGGGCAGCCTGTGGGGGGAAGCTTTCTTT. Amino acids: CAISEGGSLWGEAFF.

This clone was counted between two and nine times. The J gene is TRBJ1-1, the V gene TRBV13; 9 positions agree with TRBD1. The germline V gene has CDR1 PRHDT and CDR2 FYEKMQ (reference sequence). The J segment lost 1 base and the V segment lost 3 bases, leaving 3 bases of the junction unmatched. The CDR3 has 15 residues. The CDR3 DNA reads as TGTGCCAGCAGCTTCGGGACAGGGAAGAACACTGAAGCTTTCTTT. It encodes CASSFGTGKNTEAFF. Full variable domain (outside the CDR3, taken from reference TRBV13 and TRBJ1-1): AAGVIQSPRHLIKEKRETATLKCYPIPRHDTVYWYQQGPGQDPQFLISFYEKMQSDKGSIPDRFSAQQFSDYHSELNMSSLELGDSALYFCASSFGTGKNTEAFFGQGTRLTVV.

This rearrangement joins TRBV3-1 (or the pseudogene TRBV3-2) to TRBJ2-3; TRBD2 matches 9 bases. The CDR3 totals 18 residues. V shed 4 bases and J 0 bases; nucleotides not matched to a gene: 11. Germline-derived CDR1 and CDR2 are LGHDT and YNNKEL (reference sequence). The CDR3 here is CASSPGAREGRSTDTQYF. As DNA, the CDR3 is TGTGCCAGCAGCCCCGGGGCGCGGGAGGGTAGGAGCACAGATACGCAGTATTTT.

This chain connects TRBV19 to TRBJ1-2; a possible D gene is TRBD1 (5 bases). With 0 bases removed from V and 5 bases from J, the gap between germline ends came to 10 bases. This CDR3 is built from 14 residues. Germline loops: CDR1 LNHDA, CDR2 SQIVND (reference sequence). CDR3 protein: CASSIDRKGYGYTF. The DNA of the CDR3 is TGTGCCAGTAGTATAGACAGAAAGGGGTATGGCTACACCTTC.

The chain recombines TRBV28 with TRBJ1-1; 7 nucleotides align to TRBD1. The germline V gene has CDR1 MDHEN and CDR2 SYDVKM. The CDR3 has 18 amino acids. Trimming removed 7 bases from V and 0 bases from J; junction bases left unmatched: 17. CDR3 residues: CASTIMGQSLRMNTEAFF. CDR3 in DNA: TGTGCCAGCACTATAATGGGACAGTCGCTCCGGATGAACACTGAAGCTTTCTTT.

The gene calls are TRBV28 and TRBJ1-5; 12 bases line up with TRBD1. CDR1 MDHEN and CDR2 SYDVKM come from the germline V gene. Germline trimming cut 5 bases from V and 6 bases from J; bases unmatched to any gene: 8. The CDR3 sequence is 16 residues long. The CDR3 here is CASSGGDRGRGQPQHF. The CDR3 region has the DNA TGTGCCAGCAGTGGGGGGGACAGGGGGCGCGGTCAGCCCCAGCATTTT.

The rearrangement links TRBV29-1 to TRBJ1-2, with D uncertain. V lost 0 bases to trimming and J lost 4 bases, with 9 bases between them. The germline gives CDR1 SQVTM, CDR2 ANQGSEA. The CDR3 is 13 residues long. CDR3 nucleotide sequence: TGCAGCGTTGAAGAAACGTCCAGCTATGGCTACACCTTC. Protein: CSVEETSSYGYTF.

Worth noting for this clone: At one of its ends the junction is not consistent with the germline gene, which may arise from a read error. Different DNA sequences within this sample yield the same CDR3. DNA for the CDR3: TGTGCCAGCTCTGTTGACCCCTTCGGGACTGAAGCTTTTTTT. Its translation is CASSVDPFGTEAFF. V is TRBV18 and J is TRBJ1-1; maybe TRBD1 (5 bases). CDR1 is KGHSH, CDR2 LQKENI, per germline. This CDR3 spans 14 amino acids.

The chain links TRBV6-1 to TRBJ1-6; a weak D match, TRBD1 (5 bases). Between the trimmed V and J ends, which lost 0 bases and 8 bases, there was a span of 11 bases. The CDR3 sequence is 15 residues long. Germline CDR1 reads MNHNS; CDR2 reads SASEGT. The CDR3 region is CASSEAGGVHSPLHF. The CDR3 DNA is TGTGCCAGCAGTGAAGCGGGGGGAGTTCATTCACCCCTCCACTTT.